This entry is about one T cell receptor (beta chain). What it binds is unknown. This sample was taken from a study of memory CD4+ T cells and cytomegalovirus serostatus. The sort gate was single viable CD3+CD4+CD8-CD45RO+ cells for memory CD4+ T cells. Total CD4+ T cells were enriched by CD4 positive selection. With 7 bases clipped from V and 5 bases from J, the junction kept 7 bases outside the gene matches. CDR1 is LNHDA, CDR2 SQIVND, per germline (reference sequence). The CDR3 runs 15 residues. In the original analysis: After removing out-of-frame reads, under 2.5 million distinct TCRbeta sequences remained. Clones were sequenced by immunoSEQ multiplex PCR, and TCRdb holds only the in-frame ones, with some missing. The V and J calls and clone size are taken from that table; D and trimming were inferred from the DNA. The sample includes some 60,000 clones, around 80% seen only once; the top ten take more than 1%.

Points from the study as a whole: About two fifths of the roughly 160 known CMV-associated TCRbeta sequences appeared in CD4+ memory.

The chain carries TRBV19 and TRBJ2-4, with TRBD1 identical over 11 bases. The sequence was obtained from an adult in good health and CMV-seronegative. Sequences were obtained from memory CD4+ T cells from blood. Here the CDR3 reads CASTRTGGLENIQYF. DNA of the CDR3: TGTGCCAGTACCCGGACAGGGGGCTTAGAAAACATTCAGTACTTC.